This entry concerns a single T cell receptor beta chain. Its specificity is unknown. The sample originates from a study of T cell repertoires in cytomegalovirus infection. Study-level information: CMV infection and matching HLA type were both indicated by public TCR beta signatures. Whole-study results and caveats: Clonotype analysis showed dominance of the ex vivo response by HLA-C-restricted CMV-specific TCR beta clonotypes.

MiXCR, applied by TCRdb to the reads, yields one record per CDR3 protein. The sample has approximately 250,000 distinct CDR3 sequences, approximately 24% seen once. After removal of 1 base from V and 2 bases from J, the junction contained 9 bases not matched to a gene. Germline CDR1 MGHRA, CDR2 YSYEKL. This CDR3 is built from 18 residues. The TCR originated in a human donor in good health (CMV status not recorded). Some clones in this sample may be carry-over from other donors' samples. The chain recombines TRBV4-1 with TRBJ2-3, with 10 bases fitting TRBD2. The sequencing input was CD8+ T cells from PBMCs. The CDR3 is CASSQVPQLAGSTDTQYF. The CDR3 nucleotides are TGCGCCAGCAGCCAAGTCCCTCAACTAGCGGGGTCCACAGATACGCAGTATTTT.